These T cell receptor beta chains were read from a single sample in a study of blood T cells in healthy people across ages. TCRdb recomputed calls from the 5' RACE reads with MiXCR, one row per CDR3 protein. Of 1,300,000 or so distinct CDR3 sequences in the sample, around 59% are singletons; the top ten hold roughly 6.3%. The sequenced sample was blood. The receptors were gathered from a man younger than 35 in good health. The CDR3 runs from the conserved cysteine through the conserved F or W. A D gene is named only where the DNA matches it firmly. The size field is filled for only some rows; it gives once, few, many or a size class.

CDR3aa	CDR3nt	j_gene	v_gene	d_gene	abundance
CASSDSVGTGVPKNIQYF	TGTGCCAGCAGTGATTCGGTCGGGACAGGGGTTCCCAAAAACATTCAGTACTTC	TRBJ2-4	TRBV6-1	TRBD1	-
CASSLGPGPGTDTQYF	TGTGCCAGCAGCTTGGGTCCGGGACCGGGCACAGATACGCAGTATTTT	TRBJ2-3	TRBV5-5	-	few
CSAPGPNYGYTF	TGCAGTGCTCCTGGACCTAACTATGGCTACACCTTC	TRBJ1-2	TRBV20-1	-	-
CASSSSNLWEQYF	TGTGCCAGCAGTTCGTCTAATCTTTGGGAGCAGTACTTC	TRBJ2-7	TRBV6-2/TRBV6-3	-	-
CASSLGTLRADTQYF	TGCGCCAGCAGCTTGGGGACCCTGAGGGCAGATACGCAGTATTTT	TRBJ2-3	TRBV5-1	-	-
CATSDRTGKTEAFF	TGTGCCACCAGTGACCGCACGGGGAAGACTGAAGCTTTCTTT	TRBJ1-1	TRBV24-1	-	-
CATSRDTDTGELFF	TGTGCCACCAGCAGAGACACAGACACCGGGGAGCTGTTTTTT	TRBJ2-2	TRBV15	-	few
CASSSGKEQGMFYGYTF	TGTGCCAGCAGTTCGGGGAAGGAGCAGGGGATGTTCTATGGCTACACCTTC	TRBJ1-2	TRBV21-1	-	-
CASSYSSTAETQYF	TGTGCCAGCAGTTACTCGAGCACAGCGGAGACCCAGTACTTC	TRBJ2-5	TRBV6-2/TRBV6-3	-	-
CASSQEGSSYEQYF	TGCGCCAGCAGCCAAGAAGGCAGTTCCTACGAGCAGTACTTC	TRBJ2-7	TRBV4-1	-	many
CSATGQQETQYF	TGCAGCGCGACAGGGCAGCAAGAGACCCAGTACTTC	TRBJ2-5	TRBV29-1	TRBD1	few
CATHGGLYEQYF	TGTGCCACACACGGGGGGCTCTACGAGCAGTACTTC	TRBJ2-7	TRBV2	-	-
CASSQDQYSGGDNEQFF	TGTGCCAGCAGCCAAGATCAGTATAGCGGGGGGGACAATGAGCAGTTCTTC	TRBJ2-1	TRBV3-1	TRBD2	-
CASTVHYGGVGNYGYTF	TGTGCCAGCACCGTACACTACGGGGGAGTGGGCAATTATGGCTACACCTTC	TRBJ1-2	TRBV6-2/TRBV6-3	-	-
CSAVRGTSSYEQYF	TGCAGTGCAGTCAGGGGGACTAGCAGCTACGAGCAGTACTTC	TRBJ2-7	TRBV20-1	TRBD2	-
CASSPEGDRALYGYTF	TGCGCCAGCAGCCCCGAGGGGGACAGGGCCCTCTATGGCTACACCTTC	TRBJ1-2	TRBV5-1	TRBD1	-
CSAPRGTEYNEQFF	TGCAGTGCTCCGCGAGGGACAGAATACAATGAGCAGTTCTTC	TRBJ2-1	TRBV20-1	TRBD1	-
CASSLSDRRPYEQYF	TGTGCCAGCAGCCTAAGTGACAGGCGTCCCTACGAGCAGTACTTC	TRBJ2-7	TRBV7-9	-	few
CSARPPSGAYEQYF	TGCAGTGCTAGACCCCCTAGCGGAGCCTACGAGCAGTACTTC	TRBJ2-7	TRBV20-1	TRBD2	-
CASSPAAGAPYEQYF	TGCGCCAGCAGCCCCGCGGCAGGGGCCCCCTACGAGCAGTACTTC	TRBJ2-7	TRBV4-3	-	-
CASVAGRTRRNSPLHF	TGTGCCAGCGTGGCGGGGCGAACACGGAGGAATTCACCCCTCCACTTT	TRBJ1-6	TRBV2	-	-
CASSFSYESGTQYF	TGCGCCAGCAGCTTTTCTTACGAGTCCGGTACGCAGTATTTT	TRBJ2-3	TRBV5-1	-	-
CAISESISSGSRDEQFF	TGTGCCATCAGTGAGTCGATTTCTAGCGGGAGTAGGGATGAGCAGTTCTTC	TRBJ2-1	TRBV10-3	TRBD2	-
CASTADIGHNEQFF	TGTGCCAGCACCGCGGACATTGGGCACAATGAGCAGTTCTTC	TRBJ2-1	TRBV28	-	-
CASSQGQTLPLHF	TGTGCCAGCAGCCAAGGACAGACCTTACCCCTCCACTTT	TRBJ1-6	TRBV6-2/TRBV6-3	-	-
CASSLTLGGGDLKFF	TGTGCCAGCAGCTTAACCCTTGGCGGGGGGGATTTAAAGTTCTTC	TRBJ2-1	TRBV7-9	TRBD2	once
CASSSLSGNGYEQYF	TGTGCCAGCAGCTCCCTTAGCGGGAACGGCTACGAGCAGTACTTC	TRBJ2-7	TRBV5-6	TRBD2	-
CSASHTSHETQYF	TGCAGTGCTAGCCATACTAGTCACGAGACCCAGTACTTC	TRBJ2-5	TRBV20-1	-	-
CASSLDGPVGNTEAFF	TGCGCCAGCAGCTTGGATGGTCCGGTGGGGAACACTGAAGCTTTCTTT	TRBJ1-1	TRBV5-1	-	-
CASSFRQLSYNEQFF	TGTGCCAGCAGCTTTAGACAGCTCTCCTACAATGAGCAGTTCTTC	TRBJ2-1	TRBV13	-	-
CASSFGDNRAFF	TGTGCCAGCAGTTTCGGGGACAATCGGGCTTTCTTT	TRBJ1-1	TRBV6-5	-	-
CSANERQGNYEQYF	TGCAGTGCTAATGAGAGACAGGGTAACTACGAGCAGTACTTC	TRBJ2-7	TRBV20-1	TRBD1	-
CASSYSRSNSPLHF	TGTGCCAGCTCGTATAGCAGGTCAAATTCACCCCTCCACTTT	TRBJ1-6	TRBV18	-	-
CACSPGTSGYEQYF	TGTGCCTGCAGCCCGGGGACTAGCGGCTACGAGCAGTACTTC	TRBJ2-7	TRBV7-9	TRBD2	-
CASSLAVYRGATEAFF	TGTGCCAGCAGTTTGGCCGTTTACAGGGGGGCGACTGAAGCTTTCTTT	TRBJ1-1	TRBV27	TRBD1	-
CASSIGTDTDTQYF	TGTGCCAGCAGCATCGGAACAGACACAGATACGCAGTATTTT	TRBJ2-3	TRBV28	-	few
CSVERLADSYNEQFF	TGCAGCGTTGAACGCCTAGCGGACTCCTACAATGAGCAGTTCTTC	TRBJ2-1	TRBV29-1	TRBD2	-
CSAYAGDYEQYF	TGCAGCGCCTACGCGGGGGACTACGAGCAGTACTTC	TRBJ2-7	TRBV29-1	TRBD2	few
CSVGGDSYEQYF	TGCAGCGTTGGTGGAGACTCCTACGAGCAGTACTTC	TRBJ2-7	TRBV29-1	-	many
CASSSPTGAKNIQYF	TGTGCCAGCAGTTCCCCTACAGGGGCCAAAAACATTCAGTACTTC	TRBJ2-4	TRBV27	-	few
CAIDSRSSYNEQFF	TGTGCCATAGACAGCCGGAGCTCCTACAATGAGCAGTTCTTC	TRBJ2-1	TRBV21-1	-	-
CASSLVQGRSPLHF	TGTGCCAGCAGTTTGGTTCAGGGACGTTCACCCCTCCACTTT	TRBJ1-6	TRBV28	-	few
CASSFPNDRGPSYGYTF	TGTGCCAGCAGCTTCCCTAACGACAGGGGGCCTTCCTATGGCTACACCTTC	TRBJ1-2	TRBV5-6	TRBD1	-
CASSPRDGDSYEQYF	TGCGCCAGCAGCCCTCGGGACGGAGACTCCTACGAGCAGTACTTC	TRBJ2-7	TRBV4-1	-	few
CVSSMTAYGYTF	TGCGTCAGCAGTATGACAGCCTATGGCTACACCTTC	TRBJ1-2	TRBV5-1	-	-
CASSLSYFNGANTEAFF	TGTGCCAGCAGTTTATCTTATTTTAATGGGGCGAACACTGAAGCTTTCTTT	TRBJ1-1	TRBV27	-	-
CASSLWVAGQDYGYTF	TGTGCCAGCAGCCTCTGGGTGGCAGGGCAAGACTATGGCTACACCTTC	TRBJ1-2	TRBV7-9	-	once
CASSQGKFPTEYTEAFF	TGCGCCAGCAGCCAAGGGAAATTTCCGACAGAATACACTGAAGCTTTCTTT	TRBJ1-1	TRBV4-1	-	-
CALLRSGNQPQHF	TGTGCCTTACTGAGATCCGGCAATCAGCCCCAGCATTTT	TRBJ1-5	TRBV30	-	-
CASMVVNTEAFF	TGTGCCAGCATGGTGGTGAACACTGAAGCTTTCTTT	TRBJ1-1	TRBV6-1	-	few
CASSWQAQPQHF	TGTGCCAGCAGTTGGCAGGCTCAGCCCCAGCATTTT	TRBJ1-5	TRBV12-3/TRBV12-4	-	-
CSVEDRDRGQETQYF	TGCAGCGTTGAAGATCGGGACAGGGGTCAAGAGACCCAGTACTTC	TRBJ2-5	TRBV29-1	TRBD1	few
CATSRDPVQMIASDEQFF	TGTGCCACCAGCAGAGATCCCGTCCAGATGATAGCGAGTGATGAGCAGTTCTTC	TRBJ2-1	TRBV15	-	few
CASSLVNPSEGYTF	TGTGCCAGCAGCTTGGTTAACCCTTCGGAGGGCTACACCTTC	TRBJ1-2	TRBV5-6	-	-